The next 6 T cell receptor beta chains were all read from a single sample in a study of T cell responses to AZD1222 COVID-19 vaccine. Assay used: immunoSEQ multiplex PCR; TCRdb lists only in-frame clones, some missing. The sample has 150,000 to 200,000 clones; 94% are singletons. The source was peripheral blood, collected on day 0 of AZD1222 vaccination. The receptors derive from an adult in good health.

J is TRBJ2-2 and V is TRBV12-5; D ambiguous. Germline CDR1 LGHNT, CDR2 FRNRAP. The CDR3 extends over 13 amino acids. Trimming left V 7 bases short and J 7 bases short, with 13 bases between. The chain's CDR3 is CASAQVMGGELFF. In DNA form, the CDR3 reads TGTGCTAGTGCCCAGGTCATGGGCGGGGAGCTGTTTTTT.

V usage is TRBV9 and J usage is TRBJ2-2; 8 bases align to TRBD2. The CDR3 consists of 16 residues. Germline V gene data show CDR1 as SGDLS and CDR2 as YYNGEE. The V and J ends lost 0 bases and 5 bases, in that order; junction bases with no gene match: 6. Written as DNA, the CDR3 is TGTGCCAGCAGCGTAGCTTCTAGCGGGCTAACCGGGGAGCTGTTTTTT. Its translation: CASSVASSGLTGELFF.

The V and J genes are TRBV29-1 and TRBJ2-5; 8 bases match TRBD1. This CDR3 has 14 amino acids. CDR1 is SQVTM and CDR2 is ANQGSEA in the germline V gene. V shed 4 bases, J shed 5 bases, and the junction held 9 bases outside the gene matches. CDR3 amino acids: CSVGLAGGGETQYF. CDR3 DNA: TGCAGCGTTGGTCTCGCAGGGGGCGGTGAGACCCAGTACTTC.

CDR3 amino acids: CSVEDAGGYEQYF. The DNA for the CDR3 is TGCAGCGTTGAAGACGCCGGCGGCTACGAGCAGTACTTC. The chain has TRBV29-1 and TRBJ2-7; D unclear. V lost 0 bases and J lost 3, with 9 bases in between. CDR3 length: 13 amino acids. Germline V gives CDR1 SQVTM, CDR2 ANQGSEA.

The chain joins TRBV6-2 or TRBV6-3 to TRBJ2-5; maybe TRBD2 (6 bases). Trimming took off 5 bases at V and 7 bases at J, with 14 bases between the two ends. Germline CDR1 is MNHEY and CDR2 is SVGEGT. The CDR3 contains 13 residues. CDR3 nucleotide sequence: TGTGCCAGCAGTAATCTAGCGAGGGGGACCCAGTACTTC. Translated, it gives CASSNLARGTQYF.

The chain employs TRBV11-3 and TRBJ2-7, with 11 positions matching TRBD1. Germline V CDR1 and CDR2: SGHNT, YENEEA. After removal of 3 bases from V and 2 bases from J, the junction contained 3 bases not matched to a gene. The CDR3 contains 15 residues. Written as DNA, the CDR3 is TGTGCCAGCAGCTTCAGGACAGGGGGCCCCTACGAGCAGTACTTC. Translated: CASSFRTGGPYEQYF.